A single sample gave rise to the 16 T cell receptor beta chains below, sequenced in a study of blood T cell repertoires in COVID-19. TCRdb's table, derived via immunoSEQ multiplex PCR, lists solely in-frame clones and lacks some. Here the sample spans a few hundred thousand clones, roughly 89% being singletons. Sequencing was performed on peripheral blood. These receptors all come from a woman in her forties with COVID-19, enrolled during active disease.

This clone has more than one count but fewer than ten. The chain has TRBV5-4 and TRBJ2-5; 7 bases map to TRBD1. Germline assignment: CDR1 SGHNT and CDR2 YYREEE (reference sequence). Losses at the gene ends were 2 bases for V and 1 base for J; bases not matched to a gene: 8. The CDR3 extends over 16 amino acids. The chain's CDR3 is CASSFLMRQGQETQYF. As DNA, the CDR3 is TGTGCCAGCAGCTTTCTAATGCGACAGGGCCAAGAGACCCAGTACTTC.

The chain recombines TRBV5-5 with TRBJ1-1; 8 bases agree with TRBD1. Trimming cost V 3 bases and J 5 bases; bases outside gene matches: 6. Germline loops: CDR1 SGHKS, CDR2 YYEKEE (reference sequence). The CDR3 contains 14 residues. The CDR3 DNA reads as TGTGCCAGCAGCTCCCAGGGGGCGAATACTGAAGCTTTCTTT. Encoded protein: CASSSQGANTEAFF.

This clone was seen just once. This chain joins TRBV27 and TRBJ2-2, with 8 bases that match TRBD2. The CDR3 extends over 15 amino acids. V shed 3 bases, J shed 6 bases, and the junction held 6 bases outside the gene matches. CDR1 MNHEY and CDR2 SMNVEV come from the germline V gene (reference sequence). The CDR3 spells CASSLGSGRPGELFF. The DNA for the CDR3 is TGTGCCAGCAGTTTGGGAAGCGGGAGACCCGGGGAGCTGTTTTTT.

The rearrangement uses TRBV28 and TRBJ2-2, with 9 bases aligning to TRBD2. J was trimmed by 7 bases and V by 2 bases; bases with no gene match: 5. Per the germline V gene, CDR1 is MDHEN and CDR2 is SYDVKM. CDR3 size: 15 residues. CDR3 loop: CASSLMLAGVGELFF. The CDR3 nucleotides are TGTGCCAGCAGTTTAATGTTAGCGGGAGTCGGGGAGCTGTTTTTT.

This chain connects TRBV5-3 to TRBJ1-1, with D hard to call. TRBV5-3 qualifies as an ORF whose function is uncertain. Trimming shortened V by 0 bases and J by 5 bases, and 23 bases separated the two germline ends. The CDR3 contains 18 residues. DNA of the CDR3: TGTGCCAGAAGCTTGGATAAATCGGGTCTGGCTGTCGGGACTGAAGCTTTCTTT. It specifies CARSLDKSGLAVGTEAFF.

This chain connects TRBV7-9 to TRBJ2-1; 10 bases agree with TRBD1. The CDR3 is 16 residues long. V lost 6 bases and J lost 0; bases outside the gene matches: 5. The germline V gene encodes CDR1 SEHNR and CDR2 FQNEAQ (reference sequence). DNA of the CDR3: TGTGCCAGCAGTCCGGACAGGGGGAACTCCTACAATGAGCAGTTCTTC. It translates to CASSPDRGNSYNEQFF.

The chain couples TRBV12-5 to TRBJ1-6, with D perhaps matching TRBD1 (5 bases). This CDR3 has 14 residues. The ends were cut back, 7 bases at V and 0 bases at J, with 7 bases in the middle. The germline gives CDR1 LGHNT, CDR2 FRNRAP. CDR3 in DNA: TGTGCTAGTGACGGGGGCTCCTATAATTCACCCCTCCACTTT. Protein product: CASDGGSYNSPLHF.

The J gene is TRBJ1-1, the V gene TRBV19, with 8 nucleotides matching TRBD1. Germline V gene lookup returns CDR1 LNHDA and CDR2 SQIVND (reference sequence). V was pared by 4 bases and J by 1 base, with 5 bases of the junction left unmatched. This CDR3 contains 15 residues. The CDR3 reads CASSKQGARNTEAFF. The CDR3 nucleotides are TGTGCCAGTAGTAAGCAGGGGGCTAGGAACACTGAAGCTTTCTTT.

This clone was seen once. The chain recombines TRBV10-3 with TRBJ2-5; 8 positions agree with TRBD2. Germline CDR1 is ENHRY and CDR2 is SYGVKD. The V and J ends lost 8 bases and 1 base, in that order; junction bases with no gene match: 3. The CDR3 runs to 13 residues. CDR3 protein: CAIAGTSQETQYF. CDR3 sequence (DNA): TGTGCCATCGCCGGGACTAGCCAAGAGACCCAGTACTTC.

The V gene is TRBV28, the J gene TRBJ1-6, with TRBD1 identical over 9 bases. Germline lookup yields CDR1 MDHEN and CDR2 SYDVKM. The junction had 7 bases not matched to a gene; V was cut back by 0 bases and J by 7 bases. This CDR3 has 17 residues. CDR3: CASSLWGQGIDNSPLHF. CDR3 DNA sequence: TGTGCCAGCAGTTTATGGGGACAGGGAATTGACAATTCACCCCTCCACTTT.

The rearrangement uses TRBV5-1 and TRBJ1-5; D is uncertain. Germline CDR1 reads SGHRS; CDR2 reads YFSETQ. The V gene lost 0 bases and the J gene lost 7 bases, with 8 bases spanning the gap. The CDR3 contains 13 residues. CDR3 sequence reads: CASSLDPGQPQHF. DNA of the CDR3: TGCGCCAGCAGCTTGGACCCAGGACAGCCCCAGCATTTT.

The gene calls are TRBV4-2 and TRBJ2-7; 10 bases line up with TRBD2. V shed 0 bases, J shed 3 bases, and the junction held 11 bases outside the gene matches. Germline CDR1 and CDR2: LGHNA and YNFKEQ. The CDR3 is 18 amino acids. This chain's CDR3 is CASSQDLGAGTSDYEQYF. For the CDR3, the DNA is TGTGCCAGCAGCCAAGATCTTGGGGCCGGGACTAGCGACTACGAGCAGTACTTC.

The chain is built from TRBV4-3 and TRBJ2-5; D perhaps matches TRBD2 (6 bases). The germline V and J ends were trimmed by 2 bases and 3 bases, with 34 bases remaining between them. The CDR3 runs 22 residues. Germline V lookup: CDR1 LGHNA, CDR2 YSLEER. CDR3 amino acids: CASSQRLGRSVLLGGDEETQYF. CDR3 sequence (DNA): TGCGCCAGCAGCCAAAGGTTGGGCAGGTCCGTCCTGCTAGGAGGGGATGAAGAGACCCAGTACTTC.

This CDR3 reads CASSFRQVEAFF. CDR3 DNA sequence: TGTGCCAGCAGTTTCCGACAGGTTGAAGCTTTCTTT. The chain carries TRBV28 and TRBJ1-1; tentative D call: TRBD1 (6 bases). This CDR3 has 12 amino acids. In germline, CDR1 is MDHEN, CDR2 SYDVKM. Trimming stripped 3 bases from V and 7 bases from J, with 9 bases between.

The chain is built from TRBV5-6 and TRBJ2-4, with D unresolved. V lost 0 bases, J lost 0 bases, and 13 bases lay in between. The CDR3 loop spans 17 amino acids. CDR1 is SGHDT, CDR2 YYEEEE, per germline. DNA of the CDR3: TGTGCCAGCAGCTTGGGATTGAACACCTTAGCCAAAAACATTCAGTACTTC. It encodes CASSLGLNTLAKNIQYF.

The rearrangement uses TRBV4-3 and TRBJ1-1, with D uncertain. The CDR3 length is 17 residues. The V end was cut by 0 bases, the J end by 1 base, with 15 bases between. Per the germline V gene, CDR1 is LGHNA and CDR2 is YSLEER. CDR3 sequence (DNA): TGCGCCAGCAGCCAAGACGGTCCACCAAGCGGGAACACTGAAGCTTTCTTT. Its translation is CASSQDGPPSGNTEAFF.